Described below is a single T cell receptor (beta chain) sequence and its context. Its antigen is not known. The CDR3 spans 11 residues. Germline V CDR1 and CDR2: GTSNPN, SVGIG (reference sequence). The V end lost 7 bases, the J end lost 1 base, and 5 bases lay between the germline ends. The repertoire was sequenced with immunoSEQ multiplex PCR; TCRdb's copy has only in-frame clones and lacks some. Seen here are roughly 48,000 clones, around three quarters observed once, and the top ten hold approximately 16%. This sample was included in a study of T cells in localized non-small cell lung cancer. Notes on the study in general: Among the tissues sampled, uninvolved adjacent lung had the highest T cell clonality, above tumor. In the blood, greater T cell density corresponded to longer overall survival.

This TCR was sampled from a man aged 35 to 69 with stage I squamous cell lung carcinoma. Sequenced material: peripheral blood, taken before any cancer treatment. The genes are TRBV30 and TRBJ1-3; D unresolved. The CDR3 coding sequence is TGTGCCTCAGGATCTGGAAACACCATATATTTT. Translating gives CASGSGNTIYF.